This T cell receptor beta chain emerged from a study of cytomegalovirus exposure and HLA in healthy donors. Notes on the study in general: It was assumed in the presence/absence analyses that sequencing depth was roughly uniform across donors.

The CDR3 runs 18 residues. Germline-derived CDR1 and CDR2 are KGHSH and LQKENI. The V and J ends lost 1 base and 4 bases, in that order; junction bases with no gene match: 9. It was with 60 Vbeta and 13 Jbeta primers that the PCR ran. The assay was immunoSEQ multiplex PCR, and TCRdb's table has in-frame clones only and misses some. The sample contains roughly 130,000 clones, roughly 80% of which appear only once. In regard to this clone: Its specificity is not known.

The sequence was obtained from a man between 25 and 39 years old in good health and CMV-seronegative. The chain carries TRBV18 and TRBJ2-1, with TRBD2 identical over 11 bases. Sequencing input: PBMCs. CDR3: CASSPLAGGPNRYNEQFF. CDR3 bases: TGTGCCAGCTCACCACTAGCGGGAGGGCCCAATCGGTACAATGAGCAGTTCTTC. Based on the CDR3 plus reference TRBV18 and TRBJ2-1, the full variable domain is NAGVMQNPRHLVRRRGQEARLRCSPMKGHSHVYWYRQLPEEGLKFMVYLQKENIIDESGMPKERFSAEFPKEGPSILRIQQVVRGDSAAYFCASSPLAGGPNRYNEQFFGPGTRLTVL.